The 12 T cell receptor beta chains given below trace back to one sample, sequenced in a study of blood T cell repertoires in COVID-19. TCRdb's copy holds only in-frame clones and misses some; the assay was immunoSEQ multiplex PCR. The sample holds 75,000 to 95,000 clones, 88% seen once. Sequencing was done on a sample of peripheral blood. These receptors all come from a human donor in a cohort sampled during active COVID-19.

The gene calls are TRBV10-1 and TRBJ2-1, with 14 bases that match TRBD2. Per the germline V gene, CDR1 is WNHNN and CDR2 is SYGVQD (reference sequence). This CDR3 spans 18 amino acids. With 5 bases clipped from V and 4 bases from J, the junction kept 10 bases outside the gene matches. The CDR3 protein is CASSSGLAGELRYNEQFF. The CDR3, as DNA: TGCGCCAGCAGTTCGGGACTAGCGGGAGAACTGAGATACAATGAGCAGTTCTTC.

This sequence joins TRBV5-1 and TRBJ2-7, with D unresolved. The V and J ends lost 3 bases and 2 bases respectively, with 9 bases between them. This CDR3 comprises 13 residues. The germline V gene encodes CDR1 SGHRS and CDR2 YFSETQ. CDR3 sequence: CASSYTSTYEQYF. In DNA form, the CDR3 reads TGCGCCAGCAGCTATACTTCTACCTACGAGCAGTACTTC.

This clone was picked up one time. CDR3 loop: CATSSNRVTEAFF. CDR3 sequence (DNA): TGTGCCACCAGCAGCAACAGGGTCACTGAAGCTTTCTTT. The J gene is TRBJ1-1, the V gene TRBV15; D is possibly TRBD1 (6 bases). CDR1 LNHNV and CDR2 YYDKDF come from the germline V gene (reference sequence). Trimming shortened V by 3 bases and J by 4 bases, and 9 bases separated the two germline ends. The CDR3 runs to 13 residues.

In this sample, this clone turned up once. This chain links TRBV6-5 with TRBJ1-2, with TRBD1 matching over 9 bases. The junction had 6 bases not matched to a gene; V was cut back by 0 bases and J by 4 bases. The CDR3 consists of 16 residues. The germline gives CDR1 MNHEY, CDR2 SVGAGI. The CDR3 is CASSYSFTGGSYGYTF. The CDR3 DNA reads TGTGCCAGCAGTTACTCGTTTACAGGGGGCTCCTATGGCTACACCTTC.

The chain couples TRBV5-4 to TRBJ2-5; 11 bases align to TRBD2. This CDR3 has 17 residues. Trimming removed 0 bases from V and 1 base from J; junction bases left unmatched: 5. CDR1 is SGHNT, CDR2 YYREEE, per germline (reference sequence). The CDR3, as DNA: TGTGCCAGCAGCTTGGCCACTCTAGCGGGGGGCCAAGAGACCCAGTACTTC. Protein sequence: CASSLATLAGGQETQYF.

V usage is TRBV30 and J usage is TRBJ1-1; tentatively, D is TRBD1 (5 bases). This CDR3 comprises 14 residues. V lost 2 bases and J 4 bases, leaving 14 bases between the germline ends. Germline V gene data show CDR1 as GTSNPN and CDR2 as SVGIG (reference sequence). The CDR3, as DNA: TGTGCCTGGAGTCTCAGGGTGGGGGGCACTGAAGCTTTCTTT. It is translated as CAWSLRVGGTEAFF.

The chain is built from TRBV24-1 and TRBJ2-2; 8 positions match TRBD1. This CDR3 spans 14 amino acids. Germline CDR1 KGHDR, CDR2 SFDVKD. The trim removed 7 bases at V and 5 bases at J, leaving 5 bases unmatched. CDR3 loop: CATRGQGRTGELFF. The CDR3 DNA reads as TGTGCCACCAGAGGACAGGGACGGACCGGGGAGCTGTTTTTT.

The chain uses TRBV12-5 and TRBJ2-6; the match to TRBD1 covers 10 bases. V was clipped by 6 bases and J by 2 bases; unmatched bases: 10. The CDR3 length is 18 residues. The germline V gene has CDR1 LGHNT and CDR2 FRNRAP. This chain's CDR3 is CASGPPGQGNAGANVLTF. The DNA for the CDR3 is TGTGCTAGTGGGCCACCGGGACAGGGGAATGCTGGGGCCAACGTCCTGACTTTC.

V usage is TRBV2 and J usage is TRBJ1-3; the D gene is possibly TRBD1 (6 bases). Germline CDR1 is SNHLY and CDR2 is FYNNEI. Trimming shortened V by 5 bases and J by 4 bases, and 15 bases separated the two germline ends. CDR3 length equals 15 residues. This CDR3 reads CASSSSQGAGNTIYF. In nucleotides, the CDR3 is TGTGCCAGCAGTAGTTCACAGGGCGCGGGAAACACCATATATTTT.

The CDR3 coding sequence is TGTGCCAGCAGCTATACAGGGGTGGGCCAAGAGACCCAGTACTTC. Protein sequence: CASSYTGVGQETQYF. The V and J genes are TRBV9 and TRBJ2-5; 7 bases agree with TRBD1. The CDR3 runs 15 residues. Looked up from germline, CDR1 is SGDLS and CDR2 is YYNGEE. V dropped 4 bases and J dropped 1; count of bases not matched to a gene: 7.

This clone showed up just a few times. The V gene is TRBV5-4, the J gene TRBJ1-2; 8 bases line up with TRBD1. The CDR3 runs 13 residues. V lost 3 bases and J lost 6; bases outside the gene matches: 4. Germline CDR1 SGHNT, CDR2 YYREEE (reference sequence). The CDR3 region is CASSSAGGNGYTF. The CDR3 bases are TGTGCCAGCAGCTCGGCAGGGGGCAATGGCTACACCTTC.

CDR3: CAISEPGQGTNEQFF. In DNA form, the CDR3 reads TGTGCCATCAGTGAGCCGGGACAGGGAACAAATGAGCAGTTCTTC. This chain links TRBV10-3 with TRBJ2-1; 9 positions match TRBD1. The CDR3 length is 15 residues. With 2 bases clipped from V and 7 bases from J, the junction kept 6 bases outside the gene matches. Germline V CDR1 and CDR2: ENHRY, SYGVKD.